This TCR beta chain was observed in a study of cytomegalovirus exposure and HLA in healthy donors. PCR used 60 Vbeta primers and 13 Jbeta primers. TCRdb's table, derived via immunoSEQ multiplex PCR, lists solely in-frame clones and lacks some. The data contain about 120,000 clones, approximately 78% of them singletons. The germline V gene encodes CDR1 DFQATT and CDR2 SNEGSKA (reference sequence). The CDR3 loop spans 11 amino acids. V was shortened by 6 bases and J by 12 bases, with 15 bases between the two germline ends. The receptor's source is a woman aged 40-49 years in good health and CMV-seronegative. Sequencing input: PBMCs. This sequence joins TRBV20-1 and TRBJ2-4; unclear D gene. The CDR3 loop reads CSALVLPSQYF. CDR3 bases: TGCAGTGCCCTCGTCTTACCCAGTCAGTACTTC.